One and the same sample provided the 17 T cell receptor beta chains below, sequenced in a study of cytomegalovirus exposure and HLA in healthy donors. The study ran its PCR with 60 Vbeta and 13 Jbeta primers. The method was immunoSEQ multiplex PCR; TCRdb's version includes in-frame clones alone and lacks a portion of them. Of approximately 160,000 clones listed, 82% were seen once; the top ten hold 1.5%. Sample: PBMCs. Receptor source: a girl aged 10 to 17 in good health and CMV-seropositive.

The rearrangement uses TRBV9 and TRBJ2-7, with D perhaps matching TRBD2 (5 bases). Germline CDR1 is SGDLS and CDR2 is YYNGEE. This CDR3 has 14 residues. The germline V and J ends were trimmed by 6 bases and 0 bases, with 13 bases remaining between them. The CDR3, as DNA: TGTGCCAGCAAGAAACGGAGGAGCTCCTACGAGCAGTACTTC. This codes for CASKKRRSSYEQYF.

CDR3 DNA sequence: TGCGCCAGCAGCCGACAGGGACTAGCGGGAGGGCGGGCAGATACGCAGTATTTT. It encodes CASSRQGLAGGRADTQYF. This chain joins TRBV4-1 and TRBJ2-3, with 16 bases identical to TRBD2. This CDR3 is built from 18 residues. Germline CDR1 and CDR2: MGHRA and YSYEKL. V dropped 4 bases and J dropped 4; count of bases not matched to a gene: 8.

This clone was detected a few times. V is TRBV6-6 and J is TRBJ2-7, with 7 bases identical to TRBD1. This CDR3 spans 15 amino acids. Losses at the gene ends were 6 bases for V and 0 bases for J; bases not matched to a gene: 8. The V gene's germline CDR1 is MNHNY and CDR2 SVGAGI (reference sequence). CDR3 protein: CASSPQGFDSYEQYF. The CDR3 bases are TGTGCCAGCAGCCCACAGGGGTTCGACTCCTACGAGCAGTACTTC.

The gene calls are TRBV5-1 and TRBJ2-5, with 9 bases lining up with TRBD1. CDR1 is SGHRS and CDR2 is YFSETQ in the germline V gene. The CDR3 is 14 amino acids. After removal of 5 bases from V and 5 bases from J, the junction contained 7 bases not matched to a gene. This CDR3 reads CASSRNDRGETQYF. CDR3 sequence (DNA): TGCGCCAGCAGTCGCAACGACAGGGGGGAGACCCAGTACTTC.

J is TRBJ2-7 and V is TRBV18; TRBD1 matches 10 bases. This CDR3 region has 14 residues. The trim removed 2 bases at V and 6 bases at J, leaving 4 bases unmatched. In germline, CDR1 is KGHSH, CDR2 LQKENI. The CDR3 loop reads CASSPGQGGPEQYF. The CDR3 DNA reads TGTGCCAGCTCACCAGGACAGGGGGGGCCCGAGCAGTACTTC.

The chain has TRBV23-1 and TRBJ1-5, with 9 positions matching TRBD1. TRBV23-1 is treated as an ORF (open reading frame) with a function not yet certain. This CDR3 spans 11 amino acids. The V and J ends lost 2 bases and 14 bases, in that order; junction bases with no gene match: 1. This chain's CDR3 is CASSQTGGKHF. In nucleotides, the CDR3 is TGCGCCAGCAGTCAAACAGGGGGCAAGCATTTT.

The chain uses TRBV4-1 and TRBJ1-2; TRBD1 is a possible D gene (5 bases). Deletions cut 1 base from V and 8 bases from J, with 14 bases between. Per germline, CDR1 MGHRA and CDR2 YSYEKL. CDR3 length equals 14 residues. The CDR3 region is CASSQAAGKVGYTF. The CDR3 region has the DNA TGCGCCAGCAGCCAAGCGGCAGGGAAGGTAGGCTACACCTTC.

The chain couples TRBV5-1 to TRBJ1-1; TRBD1 matches at 9 bases. Trimming took 4 bases from V and 7 from J; bases not matched to a gene: 8. Germline V CDR1 and CDR2: SGHRS, YFSETQ. The CDR3 has 14 residues. The CDR3: CASSLGTGRGEAFF. The DNA for the CDR3 is TGCGCCAGCAGCCTCGGGACAGGGAGAGGTGAAGCTTTCTTT.

The chain is built from TRBV30 and TRBJ1-3, with no clear D. The germline V gene encodes CDR1 GTSNPN and CDR2 SVGIG (reference sequence). Deletions cut 2 bases from V and 8 bases from J, with 13 bases between. The CDR3 is 13 amino acids. The CDR3 loop is CAWSFGLADTIYF. In DNA, the CDR3 is TGTGCCTGGAGTTTCGGTCTGGCGGACACCATATATTTT.

This chain links TRBV6-5 with TRBJ2-7; 7 bases are a match to TRBD1. V trimming: 9 bases; J trimming: 0 bases; junction bases outside the gene matches: 2. Per germline, CDR1 MNHEY and CDR2 SVGAGI. This CDR3 comprises 12 residues. CDR3 bases: TGTGCCAGGGGGACAGTCTCCTACGAGCAGTACTTC. Its translation: CARGTVSYEQYF.

The gene calls are TRBV10-2 and TRBJ2-7; 7 bases fit TRBD2. CDR3 size: 17 residues. Unmatched junction bases numbered 11, after V lost 0 bases and J lost 3 bases. Germline V gives CDR1 WSHSY, CDR2 SAAADI. The CDR3 loop reads CASSESTGGSKRYEQYF. CDR3 DNA: TGCGCCAGCAGTGAGTCCACGGGCGGGAGTAAACGCTACGAGCAGTACTTC.

This chain joins TRBV2 and TRBJ1-2; 9 nucleotides match TRBD1. The CDR3 spans 14 residues. J gave up 8 bases and V 3 bases, and 7 bases lay outside the gene matches. Per the germline V gene, CDR1 is SNHLY and CDR2 is FYNNEI. In DNA, the CDR3 is TGTGCCAGCAGTGACACAGGGGGCGCGGCAGGCTACACCTTC. This encodes CASSDTGGAAGYTF.

This clone was detected only a few times. The chain combines TRBV2 with TRBJ2-5; 9 positions agree with TRBD2. CDR1 SNHLY and CDR2 FYNNEI come from the germline V gene. The CDR3 runs 14 residues. The V and J ends lost 2 bases and 4 bases, in that order; junction bases with no gene match: 2. This CDR3 is CASSELAGPETQYF. The CDR3 DNA sequence: TGTGCCAGCAGTGAACTAGCGGGGCCAGAGACCCAGTACTTC.

In regard to this clone: The identical CDR3 is also encoded by other nucleotide sequences in the sample. This sequence joins TRBV4-1 and TRBJ2-7; 12 nucleotides match TRBD1. V lost 3 bases to trimming and J lost 7 bases; unmatched junction nucleotides: 4. Germline lookup yields CDR1 MGHRA and CDR2 YSYEKL. The CDR3 has 14 residues. CDR3 sequence reads: CASSQGQGAGEQYF. The CDR3 DNA reads TGCGCCAGCAGCCAGGGACAGGGGGCAGGAGAGCAGTACTTC.

This clone has just one count. The CDR3 DNA is TGTGCCAGCAGCTTAGTAGCCCCTTTGGATGAGCAGTTCTTC. Encoded protein: CASSLVAPLDEQFF. The chain has TRBV7-8 and TRBJ2-1; D unresolved. Trimming removed 1 base at V and 8 bases at J, with 12 bases between. CDR3 length: 14 amino acids. CDR1 SGHVS and CDR2 FQNEAQ come from the germline V gene. Using reference TRBV7-8 and TRBJ2-1 for the parts outside the CDR3, the full variable domain is GAGVSQSPRYKVAKRGQDVALRCDPISGHVSLFWYQQALGQGPEFLTYFQNEAQLDKSGLPSDRFFAERPEGSVSTLKIQRTQQEDSAVYLCASSLVAPLDEQFFGPGTRLTVL.

This rearrangement joins TRBV4-3 to TRBJ1-2, with 8 bases lining up with TRBD1. Germline V gene sequence: CDR1 LGHNA, CDR2 YSLEER. The ends lost 1 base at V and 8 bases at J; junction bases unmatched: 9. The CDR3 length is 15 residues. The CDR3 here is CASSQGRVQGAGYTF. DNA of the CDR3: TGCGCCAGCAGCCAAGGAAGGGTCCAGGGGGCCGGCTACACCTTC.

The chain links TRBV5-4 to TRBJ2-3; 7 bases align to TRBD2. The CDR3 is 17 amino acids. Germline V gene sequence: CDR1 SGHNT, CDR2 YYREEE (reference sequence). With V trimmed by 4 bases and J by 3 bases, 14 bases remained unmatched. The CDR3 DNA sequence: TGTGCCAGCAGCGGGGTGGCTAGCGGTAACCCTACAGATACGCAGTATTTT. As protein: CASSGVASGNPTDTQYF.